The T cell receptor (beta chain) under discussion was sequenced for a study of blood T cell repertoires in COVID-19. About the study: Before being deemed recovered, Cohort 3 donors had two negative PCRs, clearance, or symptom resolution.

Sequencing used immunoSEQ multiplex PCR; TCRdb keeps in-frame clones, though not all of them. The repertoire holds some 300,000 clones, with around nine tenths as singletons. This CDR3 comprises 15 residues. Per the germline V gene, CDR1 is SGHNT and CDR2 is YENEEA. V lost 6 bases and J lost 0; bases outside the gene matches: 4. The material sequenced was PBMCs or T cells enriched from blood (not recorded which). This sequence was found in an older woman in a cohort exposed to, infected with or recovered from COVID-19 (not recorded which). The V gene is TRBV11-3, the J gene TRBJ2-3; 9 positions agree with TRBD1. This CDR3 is CASSPQGASTDTQYF. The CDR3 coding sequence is TGTGCCAGCAGTCCACAGGGGGCCAGCACAGATACGCAGTATTTT. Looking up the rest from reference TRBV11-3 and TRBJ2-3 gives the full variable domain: EAGVVQSPRYKIIEKKQPVAFWCNPISGHNTLYWYLQNLGQGPELLIRYENEEAVDDSQLPKDRFSAERLKGVDSTLKIQPAELGDSAVYLCASSPQGASTDTQYFGPGTRLTVL.